This note documents a single TCR beta chain sequence. The target antigen is unknown. Libraries were prepared by immunoSEQ multiplex PCR; TCRdb keeps only in-frame clonotypes and omits some of them. The data show about 62,000 clones, 85% to 90% seen once. This sample stems from a study of T cell repertoires in ileal Crohn's disease. Study-wide background: At surgery, 35% to 40% of patients smoked, with median disease duration 7.9 years. Operated complications were stricturing disease (approximately 60%) and penetrating disease (about 40%). General study findings and limits: Endoscopic recurrence occurred in every patient whose clonality exceeded 26.8%.

This CDR3 is 14 amino acids long. With V trimmed by 6 bases and J by 4 bases, 8 bases remained unmatched. Per germline, CDR1 SNHLY and CDR2 FYNNEI. Time point noted: neoterminal ileum biopsy at postoperative endoscopy, about 6 months after surgery. The sequence came from an adult with Crohn's disease. The chain employs TRBV2 and TRBJ1-2; 7 bases are a match to TRBD1. The specimen was ileal tissue. CDR3 sequence: CASRESTGLYGYTF. The CDR3 region has the DNA TGTGCCAGCAGGGAGTCGACAGGGCTCTATGGCTACACCTTC. The whole variable domain, filled in from reference TRBV2 and TRBJ1-2, reads EPEVTQTPSHQVTQMGQEVILRCVPISNHLYFYWYRQILGQKVEFLVSFYNNEISEKSEIFDDQFSVERPDGSNFTLKIRSTKLEDSAMYFCASRESTGLYGYTFGSGTRLTVV.